This TCR beta chain was identified in a study of regulatory T cells in long-lasting Graves disease. Trimming stripped 7 bases from V and 2 bases from J, with 11 bases between. The germline V gene has CDR1 SNHLY and CDR2 FYNNEI. This CDR3 region has 14 residues. As to time point: newly diagnosed GD, antithyroid drugs for less than 3 months. After RNA was extracted from PBMCs, the TCR library was made from it. Ten or more counts support this clonotype. Its antigen is not identified. According to the study, TCR beta libraries were built with iRepertoire HTBI primers and CDR3-region Arm-PCR. Each CDR3 protein is one row after TCRdb ran MiXCR on the multiplex PCR reads. The table records about 400,000 distinct CDR3 sequences, 15% of them present only once. General study points: Newly diagnosed Graves' patients had higher TCR diversity than persistent ones.

The same data also contributed to another study, on T cells in Graves' hyperthyroidism and ophthalmopathy. That investigation notes: Ophthalmopathy stood apart from stable hyperthyroidism in a 13 V-J model. The model forecast ophthalmopathy, anticipating it by a median around 6.5 months before onset.

This sequence originates from a woman between 40 and 55 years old with Graves disease. The material was peripheral blood mononuclear cells (PBMCs), obtained at new diagnosis, from a patient treated with antithyroid drugs. V gene TRBV2 combines with J gene TRBJ1-4, with D perhaps TRBD1 (6 bases). The CDR3 sequence: CASKRGMTNEKLFF. For the CDR3, the DNA is TGTGCCAGCAAGAGGGGGATGACTAATGAAAAACTGTTTTTT.